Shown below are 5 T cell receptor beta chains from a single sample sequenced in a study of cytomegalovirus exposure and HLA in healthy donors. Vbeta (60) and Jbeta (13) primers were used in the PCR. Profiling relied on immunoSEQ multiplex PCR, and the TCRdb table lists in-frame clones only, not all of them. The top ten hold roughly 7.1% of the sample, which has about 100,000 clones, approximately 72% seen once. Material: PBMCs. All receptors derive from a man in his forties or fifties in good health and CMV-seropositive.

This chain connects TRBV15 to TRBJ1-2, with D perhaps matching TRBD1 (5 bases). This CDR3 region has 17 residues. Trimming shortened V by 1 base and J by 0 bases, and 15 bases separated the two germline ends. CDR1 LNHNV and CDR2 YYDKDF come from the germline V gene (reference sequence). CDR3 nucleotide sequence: TGTGCCACCAGCAGAGCGATTGGCAGGGAAGCTAACTATGGCTACACCTTC. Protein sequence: CATSRAIGREANYGYTF. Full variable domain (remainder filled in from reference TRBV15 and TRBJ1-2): DAMVIQNPRYQVTQFGKPVTLSCSQTLNHNVMYWYQQKSSQAPKLLFHYYDKDFNNEADTPDNFQSRRPNTSFCFLDIRSPGLGDTAMYLCATSRAIGREANYGYTFGSGTRLTVV.

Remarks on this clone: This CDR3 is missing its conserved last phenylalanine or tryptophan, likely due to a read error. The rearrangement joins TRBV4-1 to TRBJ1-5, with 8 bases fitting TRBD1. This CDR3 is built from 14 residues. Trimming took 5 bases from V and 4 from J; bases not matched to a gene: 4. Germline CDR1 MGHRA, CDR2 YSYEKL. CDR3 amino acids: CASSWDRLNQPQHL. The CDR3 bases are TGCGCCAGCAGCTGGGACAGGTTAAATCAGCCCCAGCATCTT.

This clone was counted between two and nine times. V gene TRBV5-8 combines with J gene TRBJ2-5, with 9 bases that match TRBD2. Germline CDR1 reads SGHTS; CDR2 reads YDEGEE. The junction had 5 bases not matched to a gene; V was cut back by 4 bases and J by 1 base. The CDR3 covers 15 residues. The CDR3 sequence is CASSLGLASQETQYF. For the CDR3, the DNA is TGTGCCAGCAGCCTAGGACTAGCGTCCCAAGAGACCCAGTACTTC.

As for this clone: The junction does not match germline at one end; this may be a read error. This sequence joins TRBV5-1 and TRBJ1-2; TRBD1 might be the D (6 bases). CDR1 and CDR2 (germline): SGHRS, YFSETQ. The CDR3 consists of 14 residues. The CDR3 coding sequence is TGCGCCAGCAGCTTGGCAGGGGAGGGGAGAGGCTACACTTTC. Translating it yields CASSLAGEGRGYTF.

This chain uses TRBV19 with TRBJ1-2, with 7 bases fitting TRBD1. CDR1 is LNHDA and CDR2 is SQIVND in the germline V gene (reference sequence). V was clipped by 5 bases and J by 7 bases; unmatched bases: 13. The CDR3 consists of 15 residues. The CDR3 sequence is CASSPGQARLSGYTF. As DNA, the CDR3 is TGTGCCAGTAGTCCTGGACAGGCGCGACTATCTGGCTACACCTTC.